The 23 T cell receptor beta chains below all came from one sample that was sequenced in a study of T-cell memory formation after mild COVID-19. TCRdb analysed the 5' RACE reads with MiXCR anew, one entry per CDR3 protein. The table shows about 290,000 distinct CDR3 sequences, with more than 15% occurring only once. Sequencing was performed on PBMCs or a T cell subset sorted from them (not recorded which). These receptors were collected from a man between 18 and 35 years old who had mild COVID-19 (a few samples of this study predate the infection). Cell type and time point are not known.

CDR3 residues: CASSYREFSYEQYF. DNA for the CDR3: TGTGCCAGCAGCTACCGGGAATTCTCCTACGAGCAGTACTTC. The chain uses TRBV12-3 or TRBV12-4 and TRBJ2-7; tentatively, D is TRBD2 (5 bases). The ends were cut back, 6 bases at V and 0 bases at J, with 12 bases in the middle. The CDR3 loop spans 14 amino acids.

The rearrangement uses TRBV18 and TRBJ1-2; 9 nucleotides match TRBD1. Germline V gene data show CDR1 as KGHSH and CDR2 as LQKENI. Germline trimming cut 2 bases from V and 4 bases from J; bases unmatched to any gene: 8. CDR3 length: 16 residues. The CDR3, as DNA: TGTGCCAGCTCACCAACCGGACAGGGGCCGCGCTATGGCTACACCTTC. Protein sequence: CASSPTGQGPRYGYTF.

The chain combines TRBV12-3 or TRBV12-4 with TRBJ1-2; unclear D gene. The length of the CDR3 is 11 residues. Between the trimmed V and J ends, which lost 5 bases and 9 bases, there was a span of 10 bases. The CDR3 nucleotides read TGTGCCAGCAGTCTCCCCTCTCGCTACACCTTC. Amino acids: CASSLPSRYTF.

The chain combines TRBV11-2 with TRBJ2-3; 11 bases are shared with TRBD2. Trimming took 4 bases from V and 5 from J; bases not matched to a gene: 8. CDR1 is SGHAT, CDR2 FQNNGV, per germline. This CDR3 is built from 16 residues. The CDR3 DNA is TGTGCCAGCAGCTCAATAGCGGGGGGGCCGGTAGATACGCAGTATTTT. This encodes CASSSIAGGPVDTQYF. Full variable domain (rest looked up from reference TRBV11-2 and TRBJ2-3): EAGVAQSPRYKIIEKRQSVAFWCNPISGHATLYWYQQILGQGPKLLIQFQNNGVVDDSQLPKDRFSAERLKGVDSTLKIQPAKLEDSAVYLCASSSIAGGPVDTQYFGPGTRLTVL.

This chain connects TRBV7-6 to TRBJ1-2; a possible D gene is TRBD1 (5 bases). V was pared by 5 bases and J by 3 bases, with 16 bases between. Germline CDR1 reads SGHVS; CDR2 reads FNYEAQ. This CDR3 has 15 residues. Written as DNA, the CDR3 is TGTGCCAGCAGCCATCCCTCCGGGGGAGACTATGGCTACACCTTC. Its translation is CASSHPSGGDYGYTF.

This clonotype was counted only a few times. The chain couples TRBV7-2 to TRBJ2-4, with D uncertain. The germline V gene has CDR1 SGHTA and CDR2 FQGNSA. This CDR3 is built from 13 residues. V was pared by 1 base and J by 7 bases, with 8 bases between. CDR3 sequence: CASSLEDANIQYF. The CDR3 nucleotides are TGTGCCAGCAGCTTAGAGGACGCGAACATTCAGTACTTC.

This clonotype was observed a few times. The chain employs TRBV7-2 and TRBJ2-7; TRBD2 agrees at 10 bases. The CDR3 has 14 amino acids. Losses at the gene ends were 8 bases for V and 3 bases for J; bases not matched to a gene: 7. Germline CDR1 reads SGHTA; CDR2 reads FQGNSA. CDR3 protein: CASGIAGGGYEQYF. In nucleotides, the CDR3 is TGTGCCAGCGGAATAGCGGGGGGTGGCTACGAGCAGTACTTC.

This chain uses TRBV7-3 with TRBJ2-1; the D gene could be TRBD1 or TRBD2 (6 bases each). Germline loops: CDR1 SGHTA, CDR2 FQGTGA. The CDR3 totals 12 residues. V was shortened by 4 bases and J by 10 bases, with 11 bases between the two germline ends. In DNA, the CDR3 is TGTGCCAGCAGCTCTCTAGGGGGGGAGCAGTTCTTC. The encoded protein is CASSSLGGEQFF. The full variable domain, with the rest looked up from reference TRBV7-3 and TRBJ2-1, is GAGVSQTPSNKVTEKGKYVELRCDPISGHTALYWYRQSLGQGPEFLIYFQGTGAADDSGLPNDRFFAVRPEGSVSTLKIQRTERGDSAVYLCASSSLGGEQFFGPGTRLTVL.

This clonotype was picked up a small number of times. V and J are TRBV5-6 and TRBJ1-2; possible D gene TRBD1, 6 bases. V was shortened by 1 base and J by 4 bases, with 8 bases between the two germline ends. CDR3 length: 13 residues. Germline CDR1 is SGHDT and CDR2 is YYEEEE. The CDR3 here is CASSLTGTYGYTF. In DNA form, the CDR3 reads TGTGCCAGCAGCTTGACAGGGACCTATGGCTACACCTTC. Looking up the rest from reference TRBV5-6 and TRBJ1-2 gives the full variable domain: DAGVTQSPTHLIKTRGQQVTLRCSPKSGHDTVSWYQQALGQGPQFIFQYYEEEERQRGNFPDRFSGHQFPNYSSELNVNALLLGDSALYLCASSLTGTYGYTFGSGTRLTVV.

Ten or more counts support this clonotype. J is TRBJ2-1 and V is TRBV20-1, with TRBD2 as a possible D gene (6 bases). The CDR3 totals 16 residues. The germline V and J ends were trimmed by 0 bases and 6 bases, with 18 bases remaining between them. Germline assignment: CDR1 DFQATT and CDR2 SNEGSKA (reference sequence). CDR3 in amino acids: CSARDRAGLLTNEQFF. The CDR3 bases are TGCAGTGCTAGAGATCGGGCGGGACTCCTTACCAATGAGCAGTTCTTC.

Only a few counts were recorded for this clonotype. The gene calls are TRBV4-3 and TRBJ2-3; D may match TRBD1 or TRBD2 (6 bases each). In germline, CDR1 is LGHNA, CDR2 YSLEER. Trimming took 1 base from V and 1 from J, leaving 15 bases between them. The CDR3 loop spans 17 amino acids. CDR3 bases: TGCGCCAGCAGCCAAGGCCCACTGGGGGGCGGCACAGATACGCAGTATTTT. Translated: CASSQGPLGGGTDTQYF.

J is TRBJ2-3 and V is TRBV5-6; D call uncertain. V lost 1 base to trimming and J lost 1 base, with 16 bases between them. Looked up from germline, CDR1 is SGHDT and CDR2 is YYEEEE. The CDR3 extends over 17 amino acids. This CDR3 is CASSLSLTRLGTDTQYF. CDR3 in DNA: TGTGCCAGCAGCTTGTCCCTGACCCGGTTGGGCACAGATACGCAGTATTTT.

The V call is TRBV12-3 or TRBV12-4, the J call TRBJ1-2; the D gene is possibly TRBD1 (6 bases). The CDR3 is 14 residues long. Between the trimmed V and J ends, which lost 0 bases and 4 bases, there was a span of 9 bases. The CDR3 loop is CASSLAPGAYGYTF. CDR3 nucleotide sequence: TGTGCCAGCAGTTTAGCGCCGGGGGCCTATGGCTACACCTTC.

The sample holds a few counts of this clonotype. The J gene is TRBJ2-1, the V gene TRBV27, with TRBD1 matching over 10 bases. Germline assignment: CDR1 MNHEY and CDR2 SMNVEV (reference sequence). Losses at the gene ends were 3 bases for V and 6 bases for J; bases not matched to a gene: 2. The CDR3 has 14 amino acids. CDR3 sequence: CASSLDRGINEQFF. The CDR3, as DNA: TGTGCCAGCAGTTTGGACAGGGGGATCAATGAGCAGTTCTTC.

This clonotype was seen a few times. The rearrangement uses TRBV21-1 and TRBJ1-1. TRBV21-1 is given as a pseudogene. CDR3 length equals 13 residues. The CDR3 reads CASPPRRRGEAFF. The CDR3 nucleotides read TGTGCCAGTCCGCCCCGCAGGAGGGGTGAAGCTTTCTTT.

The chain combines TRBV7-9 with TRBJ1-1, with TRBD1 matching 9 bases. Looked up from germline, CDR1 is SEHNR and CDR2 is FQNEAQ (reference sequence). The CDR3 is made up of 13 amino acids. V was pared by 4 bases and J by 10 bases, with 7 bases of the junction left unmatched. The CDR3 DNA sequence: TGTGCCAGCAGCTACTCTCCGGGACAGGGAGCTTTCTTT. It is translated as CASSYSPGQGAFF.

This clonotype has a handful of counts. The V call is TRBV7-8, the J call TRBJ1-1, with D possibly being TRBD1 (6 bases). Deletions cut 4 bases from V and 5 bases from J, with 11 bases between. CDR1 SGHVS and CDR2 FQNEAQ come from the germline V gene. The CDR3 consists of 13 residues. The CDR3 is CASSSGTRTEAFF. The DNA for the CDR3 is TGTGCCAGCAGCTCCGGGACAAGAACTGAAGCTTTCTTT. Drawing the rest from reference TRBV7-8 and TRBJ1-1, the complete variable domain is GAGVSQSPRYKVAKRGQDVALRCDPISGHVSLFWYQQALGQGPEFLTYFQNEAQLDKSGLPSDRFFAERPEGSVSTLKIQRTQQEDSAVYLCASSSGTRTEAFFGQGTRLTVV.

This clonotype was recorded a few times. V usage is TRBV29-1 and J usage is TRBJ1-5; D remains unclear. Germline loops: CDR1 SQVTM, CDR2 ANQGSEA. The CDR3 extends over 13 amino acids. Between the trimmed V and J ends, which lost 3 bases and 4 bases, there was a span of 10 bases. The CDR3 DNA reads as TGCAGCGTTGAGGAGCAGGTAAATCAGCCCCAGCATTTT. Its translation is CSVEEQVNQPQHF.

This clonotype has at least ten counts. The chain employs TRBV7-2 and TRBJ1-4; possible D gene TRBD1, 6 bases. CDR1 is SGHTA and CDR2 is FQGNSA in the germline V gene. V lost 8 bases to trimming and J lost 7 bases, with 17 bases between them. This CDR3 spans 14 amino acids. The CDR3 DNA reads TGTGCCAGCGCAAGGGGGAGGGTGGCTGAAAAACTGTTTTTT. Its protein is CASARGRVAEKLFF.

The chain is built from TRBV7-9 and TRBJ2-7; TRBD1 might be the D (7 bases). From germline, CDR1 is SEHNR and CDR2 FQNEAQ (reference sequence). V lost 3 bases and J lost 6, with 18 bases in between. The CDR3 is made up of 15 amino acids. CDR3 region: CASSLEGTGAAEQYV. In DNA form, the CDR3 reads TGTGCCAGCAGCTTGGAGGGCACAGGGGCGGCCGAGCAGTACGTC.

The chain carries TRBV6-1 and TRBJ2-3; D uncertain. This CDR3 spans 15 amino acids. The germline CDR1 and CDR2 sequences are MNHNS and SASEGT. Trimming pared 3 bases from V and 2 bases from J, leaving 12 bases between. The CDR3 region has the DNA TGTGCCAGCAGTGATCAGGCCTTCATCACAGATACGCAGTATTTT. This gives the protein CASSDQAFITDTQYF.

This clonotype showed up just a few times. The chain links TRBV7-9 to TRBJ2-7; the D is unclear. The CDR3 is 12 residues long. Germline lookup yields CDR1 SEHNR and CDR2 FQNEAQ (reference sequence). Deletions cut 5 bases from V and 6 bases from J, with 11 bases between. CDR3 residues: CASSGIAGEQYF. CDR3 sequence (DNA): TGTGCCAGCAGCGGGATCGCCGGCGAGCAGTACTTC.

This clonotype was seen a single time. The rearrangement uses TRBV2 and TRBJ2-2; D remains unclear. This CDR3 spans 14 amino acids. V dropped 5 bases and J dropped 2 bases, with 9 bases sitting between them. Looked up from germline, CDR1 is SNHLY and CDR2 is FYNNEI. This chain's CDR3 is CASSNRPNTGELFF. The CDR3 coding sequence is TGTGCCAGCAGTAATAGGCCCAACACCGGGGAGCTGTTTTTT.